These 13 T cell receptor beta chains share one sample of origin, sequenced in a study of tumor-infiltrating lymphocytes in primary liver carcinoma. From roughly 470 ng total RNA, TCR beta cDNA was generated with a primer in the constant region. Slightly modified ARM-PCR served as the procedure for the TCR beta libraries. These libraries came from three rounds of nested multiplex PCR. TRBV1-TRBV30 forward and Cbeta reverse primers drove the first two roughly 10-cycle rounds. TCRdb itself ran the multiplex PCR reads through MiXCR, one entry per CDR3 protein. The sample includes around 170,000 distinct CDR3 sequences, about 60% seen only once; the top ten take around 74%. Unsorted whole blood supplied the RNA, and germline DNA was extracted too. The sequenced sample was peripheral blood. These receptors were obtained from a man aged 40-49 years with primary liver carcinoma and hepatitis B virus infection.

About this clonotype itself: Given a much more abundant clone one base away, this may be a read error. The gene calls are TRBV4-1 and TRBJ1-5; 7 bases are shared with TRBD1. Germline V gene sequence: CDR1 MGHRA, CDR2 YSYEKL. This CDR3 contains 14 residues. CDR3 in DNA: TGCGCCAGCAGCCACCGACAGGGTCTAGGGCCCCACCATTTT. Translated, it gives CASSHRQGLGPHHF.

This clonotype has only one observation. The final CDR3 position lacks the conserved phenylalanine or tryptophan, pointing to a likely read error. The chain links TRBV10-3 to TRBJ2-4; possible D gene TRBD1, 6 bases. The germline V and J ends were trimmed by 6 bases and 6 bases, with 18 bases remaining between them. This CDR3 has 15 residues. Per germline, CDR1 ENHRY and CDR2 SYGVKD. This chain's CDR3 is CAISEGVSRGNIQYL. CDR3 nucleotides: TGTGCCATCAGCGAGGGGGTCTCGAGGGGAAACATTCAGTACCTC.

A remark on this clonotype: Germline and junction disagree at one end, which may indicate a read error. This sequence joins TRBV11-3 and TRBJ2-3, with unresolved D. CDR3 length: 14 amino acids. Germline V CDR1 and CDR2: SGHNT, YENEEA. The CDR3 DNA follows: TGTGCCAGCGCATCCGGGCCTAAGACGGATACTCAGTATTTT. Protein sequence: CASASGPKTDTQYF.

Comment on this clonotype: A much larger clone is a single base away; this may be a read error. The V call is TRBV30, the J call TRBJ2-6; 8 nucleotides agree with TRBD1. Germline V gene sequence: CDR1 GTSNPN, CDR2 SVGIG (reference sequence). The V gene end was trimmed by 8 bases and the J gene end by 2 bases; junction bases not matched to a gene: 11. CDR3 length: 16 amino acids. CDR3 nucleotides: TGTGCCGGAAGGGACAGGACACTCGCTGGGGCCAACGTCCTGACTTTC. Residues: CAGRDRTLAGANVLTF.

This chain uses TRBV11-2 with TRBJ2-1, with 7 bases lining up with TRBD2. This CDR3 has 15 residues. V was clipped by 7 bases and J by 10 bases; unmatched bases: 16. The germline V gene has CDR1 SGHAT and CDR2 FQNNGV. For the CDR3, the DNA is TGTGCCAGCAATCATATTAGTGGGAGGGCCTCAGAGCAGTTCTTC. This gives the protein CASNHISGRASEQFF.

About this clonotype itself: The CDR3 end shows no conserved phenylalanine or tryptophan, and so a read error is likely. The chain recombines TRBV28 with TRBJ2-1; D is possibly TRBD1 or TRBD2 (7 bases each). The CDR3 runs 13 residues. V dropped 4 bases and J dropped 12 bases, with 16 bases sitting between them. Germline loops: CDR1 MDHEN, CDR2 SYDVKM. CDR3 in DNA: TGTGCCAGCAGTTATCGACAGGGCGGGGGGCAGTTCCTC. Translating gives CASSYRQGGGQFL.

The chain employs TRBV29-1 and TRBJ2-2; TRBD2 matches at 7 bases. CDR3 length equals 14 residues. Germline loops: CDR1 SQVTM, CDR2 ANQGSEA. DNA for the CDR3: TGCGGCGCCCGAGGGACTACGAACACCGGGGAGCTGTTTTTT. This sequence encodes CGARGTTNTGELFF.

The CDR3 spells CASSYSHYMGTGELFF. The DNA of the CDR3 is TGTGCCAGCAGTTACTCGCACTACATGGGGACCGGGGAGCTGTTTTTT. The chain carries TRBV6-5 and TRBJ2-2; D is uncertain. Trimming left V 0 bases short and J 5 bases short, with 13 bases between. The germline gives CDR1 MNHEY, CDR2 SVGAGI. This CDR3 contains 16 residues.

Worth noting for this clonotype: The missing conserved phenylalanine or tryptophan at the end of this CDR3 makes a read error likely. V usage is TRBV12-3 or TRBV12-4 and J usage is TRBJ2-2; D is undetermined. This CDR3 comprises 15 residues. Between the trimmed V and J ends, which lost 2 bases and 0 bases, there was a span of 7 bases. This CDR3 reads CASSLQVTNTGELFY. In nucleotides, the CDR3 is TGTGCCAGCAGTTTACAGGTTACGAACACCGGGGAGCTGTTTTAT.

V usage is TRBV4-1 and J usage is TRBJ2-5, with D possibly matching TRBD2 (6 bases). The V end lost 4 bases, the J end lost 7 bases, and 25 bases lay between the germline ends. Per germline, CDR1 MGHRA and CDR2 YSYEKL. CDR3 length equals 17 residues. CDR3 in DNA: TGCGCCAGCAGCCGATTCCCGGGACTCCGTACTATCGGGACCCAGTACTTC. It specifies CASSRFPGLRTIGTQYF.

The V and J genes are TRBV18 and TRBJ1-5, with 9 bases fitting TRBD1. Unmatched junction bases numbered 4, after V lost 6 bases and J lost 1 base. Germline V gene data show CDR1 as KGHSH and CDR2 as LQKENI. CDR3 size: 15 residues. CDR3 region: CASSSGTGSNQPQHF. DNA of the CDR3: TGTGCCAGCTCCTCCGGGACAGGGAGCAATCAGCCCCAGCATTTT.

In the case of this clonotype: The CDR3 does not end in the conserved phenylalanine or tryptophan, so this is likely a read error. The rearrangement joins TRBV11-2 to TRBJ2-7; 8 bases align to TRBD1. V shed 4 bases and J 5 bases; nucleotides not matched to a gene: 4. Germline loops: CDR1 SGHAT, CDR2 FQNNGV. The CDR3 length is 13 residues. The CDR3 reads CASSSWTGNEQYL. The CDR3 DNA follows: TGTGCCAGCAGCTCCTGGACAGGGAACGAGCAGTACTTA.

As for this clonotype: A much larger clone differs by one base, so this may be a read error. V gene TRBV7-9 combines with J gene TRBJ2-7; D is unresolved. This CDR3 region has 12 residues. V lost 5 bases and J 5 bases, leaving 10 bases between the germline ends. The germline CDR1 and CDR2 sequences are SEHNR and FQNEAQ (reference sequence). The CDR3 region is CASSRIGDEQYF. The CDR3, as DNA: TGTGCCAGCAGCCGGATAGGAGACGAGCAGTACTTC.